This is a list of T cell receptor beta chains from one sample in a study of T cells in Graves' hyperthyroidism and ophthalmopathy. MiXCR, run by TCRdb on the multiplex PCR reads, gives a single entry per CDR3 protein. The data show about 710,000 distinct CDR3 sequences, roughly 17% seen once. The specimen sequenced was blood. These receptors originate from a man aged 18 to 35 with Graves' hyperthyroidism. The CDR3 runs from the conserved cysteine through the conserved F or W. D genes are given only for firm matches. Not all rows give a size; the values are once, few, many and, for expanded clones, a class.

cdr3_nt | cdr3_aa | v_call | clone_size | d_call | j_call
TGTGCCTGGAGCGAGTTATGGACCAATGGCTACACCTTC | CAWSELWTNGYTF | TRBV30 | many | - | TRBJ1-2
TGTGCCAGCAGTTCTGATGGGACGGGCAATCAGCCCCAGCATTTT | CASSSDGTGNQPQHF | TRBV28 | - | - | TRBJ1-5
TGTGCCAGCAGTGAGTGGAGCACAGATACGCAGTATTTT | CASSEWSTDTQYF | TRBV2 | many | - | TRBJ2-3
TGCAGTGCTAGGGGGGGGGGTGAAAAACTGTTTTTT | CSARGGGEKLFF | TRBV20-1 | few | - | TRBJ1-4
TGTGCCAGCAGCGGGAGGGCAGATGAGCAGTTCTTC | CASSGRADEQFF | TRBV6-2/TRBV6-3 | few | TRBD2 | TRBJ2-1
TGTGCCAGCAGTTTACGACTTGACTCAGGGGGCAACACCGGGGAGCTGTTTTTT | CASSLRLDSGGNTGELFF | TRBV28 | - | TRBD1 | TRBJ2-2
TGTGCCAGCAGTCCAGAGGTAGCCAAAAACATTCAGTACTTC | CASSPEVAKNIQYF | TRBV12-3/TRBV12-4 | few | - | TRBJ2-4
TGTGCCAGCAGTGAAGTAGCGGGATATTACAATGAGCAGTTCTTC | CASSEVAGYYNEQFF | TRBV2 | many | TRBD2 | TRBJ2-1
TGTGCCAGCAGTTTATATAATACAGGGAACTATGGCTACACCTTC | CASSLYNTGNYGYTF | TRBV27 | few | - | TRBJ1-2
TGTGCCAGCAGTCCAGTGTTCAGGAACACTGAAGCTTTCTTT | CASSPVFRNTEAFF | TRBV12-3/TRBV12-4 | - | - | TRBJ1-1
TGTGCCAGCAGCGATACTCCTCGGCGGAACACAGATACGCAGTATTTT | CASSDTPRRNTDTQYF | TRBV7-2 | many | - | TRBJ2-3
TGCAGCGCCCGAAGCCAGTCCTCCTACGAGCAGTACTTC | CSARSQSSYEQYF | TRBV29-1 | few | - | TRBJ2-7
TGCGCCAGCAGCCAAGATCATGGCCCGAACACTGAAGCTTTCTTT | CASSQDHGPNTEAFF | TRBV4-1 | once | - | TRBJ1-1
TGTGCCAGCAGCGGGACCGGCGGGGGGTATCGAACTCCCTTATCCTACAATGAGCAGTTCTTC | CASSGTGGGYRTPLSYNEQFF | TRBV9 | few | TRBD2 | TRBJ2-1
TGCGCCAGCAGCTTAAGCCTGTACCTCGAGGAGACCCAGTACTTC | CASSLSLYLEETQYF | TRBV5-1 | - | - | TRBJ2-5
TGTGCCAGCAGTTTAGTGCCAGGTAATGGCTACACCTTC | CASSLVPGNGYTF | TRBV27 | few | - | TRBJ1-2
TGTGCCAGCAGTTACAGCGGGAACTACAATGAGCAGTTCTTC | CASSYSGNYNEQFF | TRBV27 | many | TRBD2 | TRBJ2-1
TGTGCCAGCAGCTTAACGCAGGGGATCAATGAGCAGTTCTTC | CASSLTQGINEQFF | TRBV11-2 | - | - | TRBJ2-1
TGTGCCAGCAGCCCGTTATGGCAGGCCTCCTACGAGCAGTACTTC | CASSPLWQASYEQYF | TRBV7-9 | - | - | TRBJ2-7
TGCGCCAGCGCAGTCCGGGACAGAGACTACGAGCAGTACTTC | CASAVRDRDYEQYF | TRBV5-1 | - | TRBD1 | TRBJ2-7
TGTGCCAGCACCCTTGGGAGGGGGAAATTGCCTGAAGCTTTCTTT | CASTLGRGKLPEAFF | TRBV5-8 | few | - | TRBJ1-1
TGTGCCAGCAGCTTCCCGGGACTAGCCGACAATGAGCAGTTCTTC | CASSFPGLADNEQFF | TRBV7-9 | - | TRBD2 | TRBJ2-1
TGTGCCAGCAGTGTGCCGGGACTCTCCTACAATGAGCAGTTCTTC | CASSVPGLSYNEQFF | TRBV2 | many | - | TRBJ2-1
TGTGCCAGCAGTATGGAATGGACCACCGGGGAGCTGTTTTTT | CASSMEWTTGELFF | TRBV27 | few | - | TRBJ2-2
TGTGCCAGCAGTGACTTGACGGATTTCGACTACTCCACGCAGTATTTT | CASSDLTDFDYSTQYF | TRBV6-1 | - | - | TRBJ2-3
TGTGCCAGCAGCGGGGGACCGCCGGATTTTAAAAATCAGCCCCAGCATTTT | CASSGGPPDFKNQPQHF | TRBV5-5 | - | - | TRBJ1-5
TGTGCCAGCAGCGTACCTCCTGCGGGAGACTACAATGAGCAGTTCTTC | CASSVPPAGDYNEQFF | TRBV9 | - | TRBD2 | TRBJ2-1
TGTGCCAGCAGCTCAGACGAGGGGGCGGGCACCGGGGAGCTGTTTTTT | CASSSDEGAGTGELFF | TRBV9 | - | TRBD1 | TRBJ2-2
TGTGCCAGCAGCTGGCCCACCCCAACCTACAATGAGCAGTTCTTC | CASSWPTPTYNEQFF | TRBV7-3 | many | - | TRBJ2-1
TGTGCCAGCAGTCTTGACAGGAGATACTATGGCTACACCTTC | CASSLDRRYYGYTF | TRBV12-3/TRBV12-4 | - | - | TRBJ1-2
TGCAGCGTGGGACAGGGAATGGTTACTGAAGCTTTCTTT | CSVGQGMVTEAFF | TRBV29-1 | many | TRBD1 | TRBJ1-1
TGCAGTGCTAGGGAGCCCAGTATGAATGAGCAGTTCTTC | CSAREPSMNEQFF | TRBV20-1 | - | - | TRBJ2-1
TGTGCCAGCAGTCCTAGCGGGAGGGCCAAAAACATTCAGTACTTC | CASSPSGRAKNIQYF | TRBV28 | - | TRBD2 | TRBJ2-4
TGTGCCAGCAGTCCCCCGACAGGGGTTGGAAACACCATATATTTT | CASSPPTGVGNTIYF | TRBV28 | - | TRBD1 | TRBJ1-3
TGTGCCAGCAGCGGCGGGGAACTAGCGGGAGGCATAGAGACCCAGTACTTC | CASSGGELAGGIETQYF | TRBV2 | many | TRBD2 | TRBJ2-5
TGCAGTGCTCTTAAGGGGCAGGCGGTAGTCCCATCACCCCTCCACTTT | CSALKGQAVVPSPLHF | TRBV20-1 | - | - | TRBJ1-6
TGTGCCAGCAGTGAAGGCTACACAGATACGCAGTATTTT | CASSEGYTDTQYF | TRBV2 | many | - | TRBJ2-3
TGTGCCAGCAGGGACGGGAACACCGGGGAGCTGTTTTTT | CASRDGNTGELFF | TRBV11-2 | few | - | TRBJ2-2
TGTGCCAGCAGCTTGAGGCTAGGTGGGGCAGATACGCAGTATTTT | CASSLRLGGADTQYF | TRBV5-6 | - | - | TRBJ2-3
TGCGCCAGCAGCTTCAGCAGTGGGGGAGGAAATGAGCAGTTCTTC | CASSFSSGGGNEQFF | TRBV5-1 | few | - | TRBJ2-1
TGTGCCAGCAGTTTATCTCTGGACAGGGGATTCCAGCCCCAGCATTTT | CASSLSLDRGFQPQHF | TRBV27 | few | TRBD1 | TRBJ1-5
TGTGCCAGCAGCTTTGCCAGCTCCTACAATGAGCAGTTCTTC | CASSFASSYNEQFF | TRBV11-1 | few | - | TRBJ2-1
TGCAGTGCTAGAGATAGGGGGGAGGCGGGTGAGCAGTTCTTC | CSARDRGEAGEQFF | TRBV20-1 | - | - | TRBJ2-1
TGTGCCAGCAGTTACACCCTCGTTCCTTACAATGAGCAGTTCTTC | CASSYTLVPYNEQFF | TRBV6-2/TRBV6-3 | few | - | TRBJ2-1
TGCGCCAGCAGCCAAGATACAGGGCCTGGGGCAAACACCATATATTTT | CASSQDTGPGANTIYF | TRBV4-3 | few | - | TRBJ1-3
TGTGCCATCTCCATCTCTGGGGGACCAGAGACCCAGTACTTC | CAISISGGPETQYF | TRBV10-3 | many | - | TRBJ2-5
TGTGCCAGCACCAGGGGGCTCGGACTAGCGTCCGACAAAGAGACCCAGTACTTC | CASTRGLGLASDKETQYF | TRBV18 | - | - | TRBJ2-5
TGCAGCGTTGAATTTGGGCTAGCGGGAGGTTCCGGGGAGCTGTTTTTT | CSVEFGLAGGSGELFF | TRBV29-1 | - | TRBD2 | TRBJ2-2
TGTGCCAGTAGTATAGGGACGTCTACCTACGAGCAGTACTTC | CASSIGTSTYEQYF | TRBV19 | - | - | TRBJ2-7
TGTGCCACCAGTTCGGACGGAGACATGCCCCAGCATTTT | CATSSDGDMPQHF | TRBV24-1 | many | - | TRBJ1-5
TGTGCCACCAGCAGAGATAACAGCCAAGAGACCCAGTACTTC | CATSRDNSQETQYF | TRBV15 | - | - | TRBJ2-5
TGTGCCAGCAGCCAAGTTTCCGGTACCGGGGAGCTGTTTTTT | CASSQVSGTGELFF | TRBV14 | - | - | TRBJ2-2
TGCGCCAGCAGCCACGGACAGGGCTTCACAGATACGCAGTATTTT | CASSHGQGFTDTQYF | TRBV4-1 | - | TRBD1 | TRBJ2-3
TGCAGCGTCGTCTACTCCTACGAGCAGTACTTC | CSVVYSYEQYF | TRBV29-1 | - | - | TRBJ2-7